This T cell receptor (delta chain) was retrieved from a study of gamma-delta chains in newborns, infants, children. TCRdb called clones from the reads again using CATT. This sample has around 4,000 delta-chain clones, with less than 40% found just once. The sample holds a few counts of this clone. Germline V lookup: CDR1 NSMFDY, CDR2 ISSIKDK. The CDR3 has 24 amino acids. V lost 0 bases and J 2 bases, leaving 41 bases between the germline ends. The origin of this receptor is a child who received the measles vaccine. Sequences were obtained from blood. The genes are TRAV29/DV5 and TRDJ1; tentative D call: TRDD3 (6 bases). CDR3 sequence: CAASARWEYLGYQPWGLPTDKLIF. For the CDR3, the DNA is TGTGCAGCAAGCGCGAGGTGGGAATATTTGGGATATCAGCCTTGGGGACTTCCAACCGATAAACTCATCTTT.